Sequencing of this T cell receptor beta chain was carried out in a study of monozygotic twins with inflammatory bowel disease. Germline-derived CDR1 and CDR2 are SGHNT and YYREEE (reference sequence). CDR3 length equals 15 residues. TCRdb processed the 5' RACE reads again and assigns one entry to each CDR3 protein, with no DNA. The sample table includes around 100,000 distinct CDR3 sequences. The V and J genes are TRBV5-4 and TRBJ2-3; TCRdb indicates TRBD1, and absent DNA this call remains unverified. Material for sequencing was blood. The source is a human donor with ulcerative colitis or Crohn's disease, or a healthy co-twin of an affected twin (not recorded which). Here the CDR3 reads CASSLASGDTDTQYF.